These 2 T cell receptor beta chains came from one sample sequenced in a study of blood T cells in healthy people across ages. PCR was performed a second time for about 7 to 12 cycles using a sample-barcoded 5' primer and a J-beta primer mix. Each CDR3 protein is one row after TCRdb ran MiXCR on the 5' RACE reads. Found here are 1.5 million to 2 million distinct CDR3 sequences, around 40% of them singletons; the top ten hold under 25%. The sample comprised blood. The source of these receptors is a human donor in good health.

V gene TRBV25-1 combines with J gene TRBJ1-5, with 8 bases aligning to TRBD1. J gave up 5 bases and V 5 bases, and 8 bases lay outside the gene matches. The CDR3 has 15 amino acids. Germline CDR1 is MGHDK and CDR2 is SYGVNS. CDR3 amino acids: CASSQAGGGDQPQHF. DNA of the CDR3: TGTGCCAGCAGTCAAGCAGGGGGCGGCGATCAGCCCCAGCATTTT. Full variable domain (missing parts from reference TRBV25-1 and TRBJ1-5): EADIYQTPRYLVIGTGKKITLECSQTMGHDKMYWYQQDPGMELHLIHYSYGVNSTEKGDLSSESTVSRIRTEHFPLTLESARPSHTSQYLCASSQAGGGDQPQHFGDGTRLSIL.

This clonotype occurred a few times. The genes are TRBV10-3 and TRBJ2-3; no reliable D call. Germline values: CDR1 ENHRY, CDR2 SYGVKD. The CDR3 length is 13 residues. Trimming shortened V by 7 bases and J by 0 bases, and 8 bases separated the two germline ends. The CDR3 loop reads CAIMGGSTDTQYF. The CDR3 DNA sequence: TGTGCCATCATGGGCGGAAGCACAGATACGCAGTATTTT.